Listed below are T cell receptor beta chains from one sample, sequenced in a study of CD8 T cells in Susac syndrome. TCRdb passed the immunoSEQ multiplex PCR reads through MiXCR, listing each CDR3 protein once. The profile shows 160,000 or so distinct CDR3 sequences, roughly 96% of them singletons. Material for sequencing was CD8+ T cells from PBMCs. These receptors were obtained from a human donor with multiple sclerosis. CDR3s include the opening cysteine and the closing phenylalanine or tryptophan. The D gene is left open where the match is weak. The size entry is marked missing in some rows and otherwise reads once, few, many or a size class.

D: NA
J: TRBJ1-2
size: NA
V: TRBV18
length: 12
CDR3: CASTDGNYGYTF
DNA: TGTGCCAGCACGGACGGGAACTATGGCTACACCTTC

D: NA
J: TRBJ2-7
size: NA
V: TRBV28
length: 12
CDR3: CASSMSGVEQYF
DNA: TGTGCCAGCAGTATGTCGGGGGTCGAGCAGTACTTC

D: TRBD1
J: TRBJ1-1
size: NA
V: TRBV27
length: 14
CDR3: CASSSYDRATEAFF
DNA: TGTGCCAGCAGTTCCTACGACAGGGCCACTGAAGCTTTCTTT

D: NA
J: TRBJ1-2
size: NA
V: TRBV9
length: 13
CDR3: CASSAPSLGDHTF
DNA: TGTGCCAGCAGCGCCCCCTCATTGGGGGACCACACCTTC

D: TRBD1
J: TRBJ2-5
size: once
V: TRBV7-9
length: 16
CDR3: CASSSRTGQPSETQYF
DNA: TGTGCCAGCAGCTCGCGGACGGGACAGCCTTCAGAGACCCAGTACTTC

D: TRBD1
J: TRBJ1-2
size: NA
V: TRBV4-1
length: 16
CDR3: CASSQVLDRVGYGYTF
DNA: TGCGCCAGCAGCCAAGTGTTGGACAGGGTTGGCTATGGCTACACCTTC

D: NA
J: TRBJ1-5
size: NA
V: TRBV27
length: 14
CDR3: CASSPASVLRPQHF
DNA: TGTGCCAGCAGCCCTGCGTCGGTACTGAGGCCCCAGCATTTT

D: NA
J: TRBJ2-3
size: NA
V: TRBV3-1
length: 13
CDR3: CASSQERPDTQYF
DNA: TGTGCCAGCAGCCAAGAAAGGCCAGATACGCAGTATTTT

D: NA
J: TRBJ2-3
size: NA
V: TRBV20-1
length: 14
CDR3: CSAREGGTADTQYF
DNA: TGCAGTGCTAGAGAGGGCGGCACAGCAGATACGCAGTATTTT

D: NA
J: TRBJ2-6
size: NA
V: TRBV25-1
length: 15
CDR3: CAGSEVGSGANVLTF
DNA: TGTGCCGGCAGTGAGGTGGGCTCTGGGGCCAACGTCCTGACTTTC

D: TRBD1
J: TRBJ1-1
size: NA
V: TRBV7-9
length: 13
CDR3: CASIQGGNTEAFF
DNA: TGTGCCAGCATACAGGGGGGGAACACTGAAGCTTTCTTT

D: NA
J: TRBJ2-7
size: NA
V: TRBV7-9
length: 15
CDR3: CASNPLRAGDYEQYF
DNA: NA

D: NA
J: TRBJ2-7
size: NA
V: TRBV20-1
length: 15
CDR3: CSARDEGGHLYEQYF
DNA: TGCAGTGCTAGAGATGAGGGAGGACACCTCTACGAGCAGTACTTC

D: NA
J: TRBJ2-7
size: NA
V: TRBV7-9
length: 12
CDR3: CASSRVAYEQYF
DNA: TGTGCCAGCAGTCGAGTAGCCTACGAGCAGTACTTC

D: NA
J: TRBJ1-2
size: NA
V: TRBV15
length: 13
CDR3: CATSPRVDYGYTF
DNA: TGTGCCACCAGCCCTCGGGTGGACTATGGCTACACCTTC

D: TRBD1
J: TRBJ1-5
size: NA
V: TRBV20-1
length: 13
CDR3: CSAEGQGNQPQHF
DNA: TGCAGTGCCGAGGGACAGGGGAACCAGCCCCAGCATTTT

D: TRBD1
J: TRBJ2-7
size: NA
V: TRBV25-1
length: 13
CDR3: CASTGTVDYEQYF
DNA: TGTGCCAGCACCGGGACAGTCGACTACGAGCAGTACTTC

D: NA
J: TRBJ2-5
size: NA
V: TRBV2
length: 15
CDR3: CASSAIVGSEETQYF
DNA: TGTGCCAGCAGTGCGATCGTAGGGTCTGAAGAGACCCAGTACTTC

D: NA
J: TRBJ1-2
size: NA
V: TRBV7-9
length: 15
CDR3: CASSLPAGDWHGYTF
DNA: TGTGCCAGCAGCCTCCCCGCAGGGGATTGGCATGGCTACACCTTC

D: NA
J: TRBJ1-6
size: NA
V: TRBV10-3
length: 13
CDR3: CAISEAAGAPLHF
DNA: TGTGCCATCAGTGAGGCGGCCGGCGCACCCCTCCACTTT

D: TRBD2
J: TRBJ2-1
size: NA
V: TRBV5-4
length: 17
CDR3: CASRSGPLAGGNNEQFF
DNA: TGTGCCAGCAGATCCGGACCCCTAGCGGGGGGAAACAATGAGCAGTTCTTC

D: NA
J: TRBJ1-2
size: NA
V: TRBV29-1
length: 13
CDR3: CSAWASRGYGYTF
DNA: TGCAGCGCCTGGGCCAGTCGAGGCTATGGCTACACCTTC

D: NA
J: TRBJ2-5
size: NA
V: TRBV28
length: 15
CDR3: CASIRGRSRQETQYF
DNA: TGTGCCAGCATTAGGGGACGGTCAAGACAAGAGACCCAGTACTTC

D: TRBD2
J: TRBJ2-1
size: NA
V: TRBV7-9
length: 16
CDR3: CASSQAGGLSYNEQFF
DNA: TGTGCCAGCAGCCAGGCGGGGGGACTCTCCTACAATGAGCAGTTCTTC

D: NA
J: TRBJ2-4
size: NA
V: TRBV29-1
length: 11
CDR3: CSVWTKNIQYF
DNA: TGCAGCGTTTGGACCAAAAACATTCAGTACTTC

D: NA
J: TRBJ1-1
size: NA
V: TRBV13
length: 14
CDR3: CASSLMASNTEAFF
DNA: TGTGCCAGCAGCTTAATGGCTTCGAACACTGAAGCTTTCTTT

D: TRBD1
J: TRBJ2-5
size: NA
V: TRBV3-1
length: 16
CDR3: CASSQEGGWGEETQYF
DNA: TGTGCCAGCAGCCAAGAAGGGGGCTGGGGTGAAGAGACCCAGTACTTC

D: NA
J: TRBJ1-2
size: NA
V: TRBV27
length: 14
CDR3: CASSPPGGNYGYTF
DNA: TGTGCCAGCAGTCCCCCGGGAGGCAACTATGGCTACACCTTC

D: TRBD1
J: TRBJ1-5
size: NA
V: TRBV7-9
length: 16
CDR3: CASSLIGQGEDQPQHF
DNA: TGTGCCAGCAGCTTAATCGGACAGGGGGAAGATCAGCCCCAGCATTTT

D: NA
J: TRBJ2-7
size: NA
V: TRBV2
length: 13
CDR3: CASKPDSSYEQYF
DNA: TGTGCCAGCAAGCCGGACAGCTCCTACGAGCAGTACTTC

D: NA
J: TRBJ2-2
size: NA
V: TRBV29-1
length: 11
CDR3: CSVGGSGELFF
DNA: TGCAGCGTTGGAGGGTCCGGGGAGCTGTTTTTT

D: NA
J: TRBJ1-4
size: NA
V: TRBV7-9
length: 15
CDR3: CASSAYSATNEKLFF
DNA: TGTGCCAGCAGCGCCTACAGCGCAACTAATGAAAAACTGTTTTTT

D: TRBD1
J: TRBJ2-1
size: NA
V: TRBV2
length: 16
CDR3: CASSSGQGRSYNEQFF
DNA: TGTGCCAGCAGTTCCGGACAGGGACGGTCCTACAATGAGCAGTTCTTC

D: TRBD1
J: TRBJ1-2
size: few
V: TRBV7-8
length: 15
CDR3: CASSLLTRDRDGYTF
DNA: TGTGCCAGCAGCCTCCTAACCCGGGACAGGGATGGCTACACCTTC

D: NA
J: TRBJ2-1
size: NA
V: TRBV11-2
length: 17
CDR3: CASTPTRPGRADNEQFF
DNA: TGTGCCAGCACTCCCACTAGGCCCGGACGGGCCGACAATGAGCAGTTCTTC

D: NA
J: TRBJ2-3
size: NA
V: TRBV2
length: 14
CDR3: CASSEGLGSDTQYF
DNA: TGTGCCAGCAGTGAAGGGCTCGGGTCGGATACGCAGTATTTT

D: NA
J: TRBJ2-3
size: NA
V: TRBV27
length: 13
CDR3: CASSWAGTDTQYF
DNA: TGTGCCAGCAGTTGGGCTGGGACAGATACGCAGTATTTT

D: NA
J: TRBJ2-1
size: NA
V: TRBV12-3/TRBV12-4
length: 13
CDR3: CASSLRAYNEQFF
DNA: TGTGCCAGCAGTTTGCGGGCCTACAATGAGCAGTTCTTC

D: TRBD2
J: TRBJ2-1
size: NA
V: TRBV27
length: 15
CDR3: CASSLWTSGNFEQFF
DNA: TGTGCCAGCAGTTTATGGACTAGCGGGAATTTTGAGCAGTTCTTC

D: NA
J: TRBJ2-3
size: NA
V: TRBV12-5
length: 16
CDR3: CASGLATDRLTDTQYF
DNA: TGTGCTAGTGGTTTGGCAACGGACAGACTCACAGATACGCAGTATTTT

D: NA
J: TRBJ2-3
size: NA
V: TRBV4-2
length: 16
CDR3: CASSQDHAERTDTQYF
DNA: TGTGCCAGCAGCCAAGATCACGCGGAGCGGACAGATACGCAGTATTTT

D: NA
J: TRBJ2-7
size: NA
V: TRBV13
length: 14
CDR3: CASSSGRGPYEQYF
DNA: TGTGCCAGCAGCTCAGGGCGGGGACCCTACGAGCAGTACTTC

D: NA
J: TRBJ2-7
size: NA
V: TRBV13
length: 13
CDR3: CASSLSASYEQYF
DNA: TGTGCCAGCAGCTTATCGGCCTCCTACGAGCAGTACTTC

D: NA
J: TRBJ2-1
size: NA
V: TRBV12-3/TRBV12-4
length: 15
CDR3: CASSQRDFGYNEQFF
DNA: TGTGCCAGCAGTCAGAGGGACTTTGGGTACAATGAGCAGTTCTTC

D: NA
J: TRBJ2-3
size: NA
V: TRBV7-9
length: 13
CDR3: CASSLGSSDTQYF
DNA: TGTGCCAGCAGCTTAGGTAGCTCAGATACGCAGTATTTT

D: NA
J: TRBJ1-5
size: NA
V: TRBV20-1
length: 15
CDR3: CSASDGWAGNQPQHF
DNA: TGCAGTGCTAGCGATGGGTGGGCTGGCAATCAGCCCCAGCATTTT

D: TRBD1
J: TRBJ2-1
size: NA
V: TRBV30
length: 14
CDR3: CAWGTGGSLNEQFF
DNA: TGTGCCTGGGGGACAGGGGGCAGTTTAAATGAGCAGTTCTTC

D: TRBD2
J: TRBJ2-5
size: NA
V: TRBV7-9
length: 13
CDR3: CASSSSGLETQYF
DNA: TGTGCCAGCAGCTCTAGCGGTTTGGAGACCCAGTACTTC

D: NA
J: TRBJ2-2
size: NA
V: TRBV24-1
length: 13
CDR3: CATSDYSAAELFF
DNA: TGTGCCACCAGTGATTACTCCGCCGCGGAGCTGTTTTTT

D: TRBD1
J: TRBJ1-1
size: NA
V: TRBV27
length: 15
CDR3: CASNPTPGTGDPAFF
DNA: TGTGCCAGCAATCCCACCCCCGGGACAGGGGACCCGGCTTTCTTT

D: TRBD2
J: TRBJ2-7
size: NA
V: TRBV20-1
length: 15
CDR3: CSARDTAGEPYEQYF
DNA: TGCAGTGCTAGAGATACGGCGGGAGAACCCTACGAGCAGTACTTC

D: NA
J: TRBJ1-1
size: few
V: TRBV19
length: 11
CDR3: CASGLNTEAFF
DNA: TGTGCCAGTGGATTGAACACTGAAGCTTTCTTT

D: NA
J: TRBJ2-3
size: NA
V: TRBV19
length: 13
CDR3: CASLSEYTDTQYF
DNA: TGTGCCAGCTTATCGGAATACACAGATACGCAGTATTTT

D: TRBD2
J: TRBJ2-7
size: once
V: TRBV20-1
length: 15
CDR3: CSAPYSGGFSYEQYF
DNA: TGCAGTGCACCGTATAGCGGGGGGTTTTCCTACGAGCAGTACTTC

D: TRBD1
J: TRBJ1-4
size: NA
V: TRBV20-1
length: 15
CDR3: CSAVTGTGFNEKLFF
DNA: TGCAGTGCTGTTACCGGGACAGGCTTCAATGAAAAACTGTTTTTT

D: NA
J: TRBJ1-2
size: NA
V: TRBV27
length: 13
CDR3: CATSPWGGGGYTF
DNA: TGTGCCACCTCTCCTTGGGGGGGTGGTGGCTACACCTTC

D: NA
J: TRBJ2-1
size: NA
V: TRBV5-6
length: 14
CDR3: CASSLALWDNEQFF
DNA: TGTGCCAGCAGCTTGGCCCTTTGGGACAATGAGCAGTTCTTC